This T cell receptor (beta chain) is from a study of T cells expressing NK-cell markers. Study overall: HCMV serostatus: seven of eight sequenced donors positive, one negative. Study-level results: The leading position in the CD3+CD56-NKG2C+ fraction of several donors also went to these clonotypes. The dominant NKG2C+ clonotypes represented about 1.0-7.0% of CD8+ T cells in six donors.

About this clonotype itself: What it binds is unknown.

The CDR3 consists of 13 residues. Germline CDR1 reads SGHTA; CDR2 reads FQGNSA. From the 5' RACE reads, TCRdb lists one entry per CDR3 protein and no DNA. The sample has around 380,000 distinct CDR3 sequences, and its top ten clones hold around 10%. This receptor was taken from a woman between 45 and 65 years old in good health. Material for sequencing was blood T cells: a sorted CD56 or NKG2C T cell subset, CD4+ or CD8+ T cells, or bulk PBMC T cells (not recorded which). The chain combines TRBV7-2 with TRBJ2-5; no DNA is available, so the TRBD1 call from TCRdb remains unchecked. CDR3 sequence: CASSPSRQVHRYF.